This TCR beta chain was found in a study of cytotoxic CD8 clonotypes in ibrutinib-treated CLL. With respect to this clone: Its target is unknown.

Genomic DNA (around 2 micrograms) was obtained from cryopreserved PBMCs for construction of TCR beta libraries. Method: immunoSEQ multiplex PCR; TCRdb's copy keeps in-frame clones and lacks some. There are 250,000 to 350,000 clones in the sample; approximately 76% occur only once, and approximately 5.6% lies in the top ten. The V end was cut by 2 bases, the J end by 6 bases, with 12 bases between. CDR3 length: 14 amino acids. In germline, CDR1 is MNHNY, CDR2 SVGAGI (reference sequence). Regarding the study as a whole: At the start, clonality exceeded age-matched healthy donors and followed circulating CD8+ T-cell counts. A rise in clonality was seen at ibrutinib response, and a fall back toward baseline was seen at progression.

This TCR was recovered from a human donor with chronic lymphocytic leukemia. Material: PBMCs, obtained at disease progression, from a patient treated with ibrutinib. The rearrangement uses TRBV6-6 and TRBJ2-3; D is perhaps TRBD2 (6 bases). The CDR3 coding sequence is TGTGCCAGCAGTTACGAATGGACTACTGATACGCAGTATTTT. Its protein is CASSYEWTTDTQYF.